The clone carrying this T cell receptor beta chain was picked up a small number of times. This record belongs to a study of T-cell reconstitution after alpha-beta-depleted transplantation in children. The TCRbeta library incorporated unique molecular identifiers. TCRdb ran MiXCR on the PCR reads and lists one entry per CDR3 protein. The sample lists fewer than 550,000 distinct CDR3 sequences; about an eighth were seen once. The length of the CDR3 is 16 residues. Trimming removed 0 bases from V and 11 bases from J, with 23 bases in between. Germline V gene lookup returns CDR1 DFQATT and CDR2 SNEGSKA (reference sequence).

The TCR comes from a female patient between 2 and 15 years old who had a stem cell transplant for aplastic anemia, so the T cells may come from the graft donor. The chain carries TRBV20-1 and TRBJ2-1; possibly TRBD2 for D (6 bases). The sequences come from PBMCs, mostly from graft donor cells, collected 180 days after TCRalphabeta/CD19-depleted stem cell transplant. CDR3 residues: CSARDHLAAAPIKQFF. The DNA for the CDR3 is TGCAGTGCTAGAGATCACTTAGCGGCGGCGCCTATTAAGCAGTTCTTC.